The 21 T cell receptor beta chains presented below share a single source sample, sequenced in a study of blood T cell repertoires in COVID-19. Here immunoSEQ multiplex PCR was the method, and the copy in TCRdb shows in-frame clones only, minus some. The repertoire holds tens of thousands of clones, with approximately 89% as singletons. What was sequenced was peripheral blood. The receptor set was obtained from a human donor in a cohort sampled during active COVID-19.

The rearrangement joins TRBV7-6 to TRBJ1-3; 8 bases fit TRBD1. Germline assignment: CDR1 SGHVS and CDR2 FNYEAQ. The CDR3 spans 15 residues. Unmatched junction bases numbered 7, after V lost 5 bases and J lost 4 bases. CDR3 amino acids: CASSLDRVAGNTIYF. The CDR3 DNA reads TGTGCCAGCAGCCTGGACAGGGTAGCAGGAAACACCATATATTTT.

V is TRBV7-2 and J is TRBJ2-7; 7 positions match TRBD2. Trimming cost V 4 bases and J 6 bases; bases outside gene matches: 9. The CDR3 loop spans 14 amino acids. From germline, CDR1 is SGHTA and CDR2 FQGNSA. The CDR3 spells CASSSQAGPAEQYF. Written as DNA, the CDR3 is TGTGCCAGCAGCTCCCAAGCGGGGCCTGCCGAGCAGTACTTC.

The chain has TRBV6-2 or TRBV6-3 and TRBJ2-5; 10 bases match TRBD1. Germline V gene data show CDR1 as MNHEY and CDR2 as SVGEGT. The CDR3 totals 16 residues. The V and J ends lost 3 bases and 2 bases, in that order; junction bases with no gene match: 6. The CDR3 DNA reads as TGTGCCAGCAGTTATCCGGGACAGGGGCTACAAGAGACCCAGTACTTC. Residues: CASSYPGQGLQETQYF.

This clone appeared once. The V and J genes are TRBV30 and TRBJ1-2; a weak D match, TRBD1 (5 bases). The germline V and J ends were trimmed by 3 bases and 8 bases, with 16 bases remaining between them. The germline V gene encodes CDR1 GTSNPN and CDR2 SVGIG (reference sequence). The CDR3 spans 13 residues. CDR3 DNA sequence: TGTGCCTGGAGCCCGGGCGGGGGTAACGGCTACACCTTC. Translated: CAWSPGGGNGYTF.

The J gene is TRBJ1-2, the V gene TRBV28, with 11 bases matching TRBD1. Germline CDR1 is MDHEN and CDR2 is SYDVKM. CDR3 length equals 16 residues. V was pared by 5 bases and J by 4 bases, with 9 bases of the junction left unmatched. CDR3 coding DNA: TGTGCCAGCAGTACAACAGGGACAGGGGGGGGCTATGGCTACACCTTC. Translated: CASSTTGTGGGYGYTF.

The CDR3 reads CASSFVGRGNTEAFF. The CDR3 bases are TGTGCCAGCAGCTTCGTGGGGCGGGGGAACACTGAAGCTTTCTTT. The chain links TRBV5-4 to TRBJ1-1; tentatively, D is TRBD1 (5 bases). The CDR3 is 15 amino acids. V was pared by 2 bases and J by 1 base, with 12 bases between. Germline CDR1 reads SGHNT; CDR2 reads YYREEE (reference sequence).

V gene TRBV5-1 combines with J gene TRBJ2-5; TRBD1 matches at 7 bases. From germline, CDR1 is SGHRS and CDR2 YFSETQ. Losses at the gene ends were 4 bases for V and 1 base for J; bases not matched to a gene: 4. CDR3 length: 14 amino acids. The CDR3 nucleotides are TGCGCCAGCAGCCGGGGACAGACCCAAGAGACCCAGTACTTC. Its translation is CASSRGQTQETQYF.

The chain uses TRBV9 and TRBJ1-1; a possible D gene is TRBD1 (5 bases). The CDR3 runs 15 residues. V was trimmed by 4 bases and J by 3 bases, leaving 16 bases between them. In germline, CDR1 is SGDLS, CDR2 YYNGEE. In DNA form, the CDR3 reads TGTGCCAGCAGCCGAACACACTTAGGGGACACTGAAGCTTTCTTT. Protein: CASSRTHLGDTEAFF.

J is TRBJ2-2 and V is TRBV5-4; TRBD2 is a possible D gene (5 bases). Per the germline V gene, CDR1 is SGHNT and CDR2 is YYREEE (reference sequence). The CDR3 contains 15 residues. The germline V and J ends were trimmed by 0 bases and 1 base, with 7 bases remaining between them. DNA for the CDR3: TGTGCCAGCAGCTTGGTTCGGGGGAACACCGGGGAGCTGTTTTTT. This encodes CASSLVRGNTGELFF.

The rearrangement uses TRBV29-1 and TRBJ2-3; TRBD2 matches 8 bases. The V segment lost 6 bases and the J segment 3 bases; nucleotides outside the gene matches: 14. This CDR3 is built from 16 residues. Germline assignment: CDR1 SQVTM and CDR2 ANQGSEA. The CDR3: CSVGAIAGIVTDTQYF. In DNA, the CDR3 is TGCAGCGTCGGGGCGATAGCGGGAATTGTAACAGATACGCAGTATTTT.

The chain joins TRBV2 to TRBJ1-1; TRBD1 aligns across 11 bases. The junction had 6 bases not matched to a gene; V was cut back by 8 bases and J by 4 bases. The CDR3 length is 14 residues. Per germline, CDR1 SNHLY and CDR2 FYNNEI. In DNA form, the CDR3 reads TGTGCCAGCTCAAAGGACAGGGGGCTCACTGAAGCTTTCTTT. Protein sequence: CASSKDRGLTEAFF.

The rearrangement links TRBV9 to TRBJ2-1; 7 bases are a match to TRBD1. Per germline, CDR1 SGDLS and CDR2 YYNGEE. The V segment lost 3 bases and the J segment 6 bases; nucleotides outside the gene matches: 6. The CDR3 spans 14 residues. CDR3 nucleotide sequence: TGTGCCAGCAGCGGCACAGGGGTGGGCAATGAGCAGTTCTTC. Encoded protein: CASSGTGVGNEQFF. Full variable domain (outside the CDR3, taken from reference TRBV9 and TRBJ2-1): DSGVTQTPKHLITATGQRVTLRCSPRSGDLSVYWYQQSLDQGLQFLIQYYNGEERAKGNILERFSAQQFPDLHSELNLSSLELGDSALYFCASSGTGVGNEQFFGPGTRLTVL.

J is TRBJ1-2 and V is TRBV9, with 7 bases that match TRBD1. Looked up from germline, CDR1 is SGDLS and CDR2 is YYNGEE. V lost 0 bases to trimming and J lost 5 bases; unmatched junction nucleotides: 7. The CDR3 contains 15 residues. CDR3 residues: CASSVGVGQPYGYTF. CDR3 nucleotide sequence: TGTGCCAGCAGCGTAGGAGTGGGACAGCCTTATGGCTACACCTTC.

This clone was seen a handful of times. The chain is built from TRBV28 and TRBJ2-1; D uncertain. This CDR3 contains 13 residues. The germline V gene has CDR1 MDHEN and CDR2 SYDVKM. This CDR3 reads CLSTDFSYNEQFF. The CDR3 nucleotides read TGTCTAAGCACTGACTTTTCCTACAATGAGCAGTTCTTC.

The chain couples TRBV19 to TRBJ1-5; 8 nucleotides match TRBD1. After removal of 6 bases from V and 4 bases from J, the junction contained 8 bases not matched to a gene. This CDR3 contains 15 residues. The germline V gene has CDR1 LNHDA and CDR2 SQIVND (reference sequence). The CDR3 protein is CASSTADRANQPQHF. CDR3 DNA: TGTGCCAGTAGCACGGCGGACAGGGCTAATCAGCCCCAGCATTTT.

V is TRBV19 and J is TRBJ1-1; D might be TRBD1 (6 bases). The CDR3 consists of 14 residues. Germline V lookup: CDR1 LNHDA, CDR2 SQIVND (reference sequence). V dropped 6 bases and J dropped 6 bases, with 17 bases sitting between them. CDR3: CASRIQGSYPEAFF. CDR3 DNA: TGTGCCAGTAGGATTCAGGGGTCCTATCCTGAAGCTTTCTTT. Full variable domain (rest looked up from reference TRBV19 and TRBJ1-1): DGGITQSPKYLFRKEGQNVTLSCEQNLNHDAMYWYRQDPGQGLRLIYYSQIVNDFQKGDIAEGYSVSREKKESFPLTVTSAQKNPTAFYLCASRIQGSYPEAFFGQGTRLTVV.

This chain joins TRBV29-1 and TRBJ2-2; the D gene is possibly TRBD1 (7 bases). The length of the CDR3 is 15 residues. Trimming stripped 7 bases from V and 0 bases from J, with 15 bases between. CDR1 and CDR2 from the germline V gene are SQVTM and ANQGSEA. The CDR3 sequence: CSATRGTANTGELFF. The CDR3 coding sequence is TGCAGCGCGACACGGGGGACAGCGAACACCGGGGAGCTGTTTTTT.

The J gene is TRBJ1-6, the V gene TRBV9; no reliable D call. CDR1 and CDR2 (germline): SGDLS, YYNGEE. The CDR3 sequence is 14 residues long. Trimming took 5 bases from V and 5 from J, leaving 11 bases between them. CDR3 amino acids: CASRGGPDNSPLHF. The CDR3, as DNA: TGTGCCAGCAGGGGCGGGCCGGATAATTCACCCCTCCACTTT.

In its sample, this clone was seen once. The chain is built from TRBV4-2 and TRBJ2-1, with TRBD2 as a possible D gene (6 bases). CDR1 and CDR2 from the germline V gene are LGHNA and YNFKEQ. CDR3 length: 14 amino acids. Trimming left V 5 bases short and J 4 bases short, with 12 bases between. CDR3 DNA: TGTGCCAGCAGCGTTGGGGGGATTTACAATGAGCAGTTCTTC. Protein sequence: CASSVGGIYNEQFF.

CDR3 loop: CASSLERIGDSPRETQYF. The CDR3 bases are TGCGCCAGCAGCTTGGAGAGGATCGGGGACTCACCCCGGGAGACCCAGTACTTC. The rearrangement uses TRBV5-1 and TRBJ2-5, with a possible D match to TRBD2 (6 bases). The CDR3 spans 18 residues. Germline V lookup: CDR1 SGHRS, CDR2 YFSETQ. V dropped 0 bases and J dropped 5 bases, with 23 bases sitting between them.

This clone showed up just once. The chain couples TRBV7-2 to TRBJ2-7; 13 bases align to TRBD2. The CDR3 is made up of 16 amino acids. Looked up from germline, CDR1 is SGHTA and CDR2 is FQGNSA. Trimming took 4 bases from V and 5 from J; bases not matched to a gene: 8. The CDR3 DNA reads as TGTGCCAGCAGCTCCCACCCGACTAGCGGGAGGAACGAGCAGTACTTC. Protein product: CASSSHPTSGRNEQYF. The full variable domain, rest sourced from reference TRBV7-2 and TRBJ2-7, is GAGVSQSPSNKVTEKGKDVELRCDPISGHTALYWYRQSLGQGLEFLIYFQGNSAPDKSGLPSDRFSAERTGGSVSTLTIQRTQQEDSAVYLCASSSHPTSGRNEQYFGPGTRLTVT.